The 18 T cell receptor beta chains listed next were all sequenced from one sample in a study of blood T cell repertoires in COVID-19. Assay used: immunoSEQ multiplex PCR; TCRdb lists only in-frame clones, some missing. The sample yields around 17,000 clones, around 91% seen once. Sequencing used peripheral blood. Every receptor here comes from a man in his 60s with active COVID-19.

This clone was recorded once. The gene calls are TRBV6-6 and TRBJ2-3; maybe TRBD1 (6 bases). The CDR3 consists of 15 residues. V lost 7 bases and J lost 0, with 14 bases in between. Germline loops: CDR1 MNHNY, CDR2 SVGAGI (reference sequence). CDR3 sequence: CASMRLRGSTDTQYF. CDR3 coding DNA: TGTGCCAGCATGAGGTTGAGGGGGAGCACAGATACGCAGTATTTT.

DNA of the CDR3: TGTGCCAGCAGTTACCCGGGGGGGCCCTCAGAGACCCAGTACTTC. Protein: CASSYPGGPSETQYF. The chain combines TRBV6-6 with TRBJ2-5, with 8 bases matching TRBD2. With V trimmed by 2 bases and J by 4 bases, 6 bases remained unmatched. There are 15 residues in the CDR3. Germline CDR1 reads MNHNY; CDR2 reads SVGAGI (reference sequence).

The CDR3, as DNA: TGTGCCAGCAGTGAAGTGGCAGGGGGCTCCAATCAGCCCCAGCATTTT. It specifies CASSEVAGGSNQPQHF. J is TRBJ1-5 and V is TRBV6-1, with 8 positions matching TRBD1. This CDR3 is built from 16 residues. CDR1 is MNHNS, CDR2 SASEGT, per germline. V was pared by 1 base and J by 3 bases, with 5 bases of the junction left unmatched.

The gene calls are TRBV6-5 and TRBJ1-1; TRBD1 agrees at 9 bases. With V trimmed by 5 bases and J by 6 bases, 10 bases remained unmatched. This CDR3 is built from 15 residues. In germline, CDR1 is MNHEY, CDR2 SVGAGI. The CDR3 DNA is TGTGCCAGCAGTCGACCGACAGGGGGGGACTCTGAAGCTTTCTTT. Its translation is CASSRPTGGDSEAFF.

The J gene is TRBJ2-3, the V gene TRBV5-1; the D is unclear. Trimming took 5 bases from V and 1 from J, leaving 11 bases between them. The CDR3 runs 14 residues. CDR1 and CDR2 from the germline V gene are SGHRS and YFSETQ. CDR3 sequence (DNA): TGCGCCAGCAGTTATATAGGAGGCACAGATACGCAGTATTTT. It yields the protein CASSYIGGTDTQYF. Combining the CDR3 with reference TRBV5-1 and TRBJ2-3 gives the whole variable domain KAGVTQTPRYLIKTRGQQVTLSCSPISGHRSVSWYQQTPGQGLQFLFEYFSETQRNKGNFPGRFSGRQFSNSRSEMNVSTLELGDSALYLCASSYIGGTDTQYFGPGTRLTVL.

V usage is TRBV14 and J usage is TRBJ2-1; TRBD2 matches at 8 bases. This CDR3 is 14 amino acids long. Germline lookup yields CDR1 SGHDN and CDR2 FVKESK. Trimming at V came to 2 bases and at J to 6 bases, leaving 3 bases not matched to a gene. The CDR3 protein is CASSQYGTSNEQFF. CDR3 sequence (DNA): TGTGCCAGCAGCCAATACGGGACTAGCAATGAGCAGTTCTTC.

This sequence joins TRBV6-1 and TRBJ2-7; possible D gene TRBD2, 6 bases. Germline V gives CDR1 MNHNS, CDR2 SASEGT. This CDR3 contains 12 residues. The V end lost 2 bases, the J end lost 12 bases, and 14 bases lay between the germline ends. The DNA for the CDR3 is TGTGCCAGCAGTGAAAGAGAGCGGGCTGGGTACTTC. Its protein is CASSERERAGYF.

The CDR3 here is CASSLTMIAAEAFF. CDR3 in DNA: TGTGCCAGCAGCCTTACAATGATCGCGGCTGAAGCTTTCTTT. This chain uses TRBV11-2 with TRBJ1-1, with D unclear. This CDR3 is built from 14 residues. Trimming shortened V by 5 bases and J by 6 bases, and 16 bases separated the two germline ends. CDR1 is SGHAT and CDR2 is FQNNGV in the germline V gene.

The CDR3 DNA follows: TGTGCCAGTAGTAACCCCCCAGGGACAGGTTCTAATCAGCCCCAGCATTTT. Translated, it gives CASSNPPGTGSNQPQHF. V gene TRBV19 combines with J gene TRBJ1-5; 8 positions agree with TRBD1. V dropped 4 bases and J dropped 4; count of bases not matched to a gene: 12. Germline V gene sequence: CDR1 LNHDA, CDR2 SQIVND (reference sequence). This CDR3 is built from 17 residues.

The CDR3 protein is CAISTGDLSGYTF. DNA for the CDR3: TGTGCCATCAGCACAGGGGATCTAAGTGGCTACACCTTC. The gene calls are TRBV10-3 and TRBJ1-2, with 7 positions matching TRBD1. Germline V gene data show CDR1 as ENHRY and CDR2 as SYGVKD. CDR3 size: 13 residues. V lost 6 bases to trimming and J lost 7 bases; unmatched junction nucleotides: 8.

The J gene is TRBJ2-3, the V gene TRBV4-1, with 7 nucleotides matching TRBD2. The CDR3 covers 14 residues. The V and J ends lost 4 bases and 8 bases, in that order; junction bases with no gene match: 9. Germline CDR1 is MGHRA and CDR2 is YSYEKL. CDR3 amino acids: CASSPPTSPATQYF. DNA of the CDR3: TGCGCCAGCAGCCCGCCGACTAGCCCGGCTACGCAGTATTTT.

This rearrangement joins TRBV7-3 to TRBJ2-3; weak D call: TRBD2 (5 bases). V dropped 2 bases and J dropped 0 bases, with 6 bases sitting between them. The CDR3 has 14 amino acids. CDR1 and CDR2 from the germline V gene are SGHTA and FQGTGA. The CDR3 loop is CASSLGSSTDTQYF. For the CDR3, the DNA is TGTGCCAGCAGCTTAGGGAGCAGCACAGATACGCAGTATTTT.

V is TRBV20-1 and J is TRBJ1-2, with TRBD1 matching over 8 bases. The CDR3 spans 14 residues. J gave up 4 bases and V 3 bases, and 7 bases lay outside the gene matches. Germline V gene data show CDR1 as DFQATT and CDR2 as SNEGSKA (reference sequence). DNA of the CDR3: TGCAGTGCTAGTCGGTCAGGGGGCCCCTATGGCTACACCTTC. Its translation: CSASRSGGPYGYTF.

This chain links TRBV6-5 with TRBJ1-4; 9 bases map to TRBD1. From germline, CDR1 is MNHEY and CDR2 SVGAGI. Trimming at V came to 6 bases and at J to 8 bases, leaving 7 bases not matched to a gene. This CDR3 comprises 14 residues. Here the CDR3 reads CASRRDRDGEKLFF. CDR3 bases: TGTGCCAGCAGGCGGGACAGGGATGGGGAAAAACTGTTTTTT.

The chain joins TRBV4-1 to TRBJ1-5; TRBD1 is a possible D gene (6 bases). Trimming took off 4 bases at V and 5 bases at J, with 21 bases between the two ends. Germline loops: CDR1 MGHRA, CDR2 YSYEKL. This CDR3 is built from 17 residues. This CDR3 reads CASSPGAGSVDDQPQHF. CDR3 in DNA: TGCGCCAGCAGCCCAGGGGCAGGGTCGGTTGACGATCAGCCCCAGCATTTT.

This clone occurred a few times. This chain joins TRBV28 and TRBJ1-5; D gene uncertain. This CDR3 has 16 amino acids. Germline V lookup: CDR1 MDHEN, CDR2 SYDVKM. Deletions cut 6 bases from V and 1 base from J, with 16 bases between. The CDR3 sequence: CASRITPVRSNQPQHF. CDR3 DNA sequence: TGTGCCAGCAGGATTACACCGGTCAGGAGCAATCAGCCCCAGCATTTT.

The genes are TRBV5-1 and TRBJ2-3, with a tentative D call TRBD1 (6 bases). This CDR3 comprises 15 residues. Trimming took off 1 base at V and 3 bases at J, with 12 bases between the two ends. Germline-derived CDR1 and CDR2 are SGHRS and YFSETQ. CDR3: CASSLQGFSTDTQYF. The CDR3 region has the DNA TGCGCCAGCAGCTTGCAGGGGTTTTCGACAGATACGCAGTATTTT.

The rearrangement uses TRBV28 and TRBJ1-1; D perhaps matches TRBD1 (6 bases). Germline V CDR1 and CDR2: MDHEN, SYDVKM. This CDR3 has 14 amino acids. V dropped 7 bases and J dropped 3 bases, with 15 bases sitting between them. The DNA for the CDR3 is TGTGCCAGCATTGGGCAGGGGCCCCACACTGAAGCTTTCTTT. Translating gives CASIGQGPHTEAFF.